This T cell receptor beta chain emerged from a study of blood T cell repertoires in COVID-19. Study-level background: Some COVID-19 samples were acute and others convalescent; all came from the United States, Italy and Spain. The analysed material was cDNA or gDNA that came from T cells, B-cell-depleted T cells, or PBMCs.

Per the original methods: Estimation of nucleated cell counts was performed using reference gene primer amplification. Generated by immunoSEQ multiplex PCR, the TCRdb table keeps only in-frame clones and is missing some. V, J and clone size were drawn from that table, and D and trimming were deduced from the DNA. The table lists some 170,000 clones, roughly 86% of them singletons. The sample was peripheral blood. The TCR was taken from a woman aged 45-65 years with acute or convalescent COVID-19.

CDR3 coding DNA: TGTGCCAGCAGCCAAGGCGGAGCGGGAAATGAGCAGTTCTTC. This sequence encodes CASSQGGAGNEQFF. The chain carries TRBV3-1 (or the pseudogene TRBV3-2) and TRBJ2-1; 7 nucleotides match TRBD2. CDR3 length equals 14 residues. The trim removed 1 base at V and 7 bases at J, leaving 4 bases unmatched. The germline V gene has CDR1 LGHDT and CDR2 YNNKEL (reference sequence).